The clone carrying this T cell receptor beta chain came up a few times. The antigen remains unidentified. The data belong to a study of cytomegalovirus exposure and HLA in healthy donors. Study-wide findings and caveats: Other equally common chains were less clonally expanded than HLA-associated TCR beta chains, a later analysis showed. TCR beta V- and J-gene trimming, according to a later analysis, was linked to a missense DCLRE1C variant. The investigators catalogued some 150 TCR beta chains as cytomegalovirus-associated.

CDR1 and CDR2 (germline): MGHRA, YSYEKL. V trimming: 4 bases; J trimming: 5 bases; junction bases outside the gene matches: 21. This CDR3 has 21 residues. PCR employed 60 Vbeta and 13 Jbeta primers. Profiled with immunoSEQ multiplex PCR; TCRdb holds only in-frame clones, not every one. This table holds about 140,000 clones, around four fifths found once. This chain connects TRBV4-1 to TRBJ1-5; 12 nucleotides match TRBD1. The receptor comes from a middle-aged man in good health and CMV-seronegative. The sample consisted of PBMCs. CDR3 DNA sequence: TGCGCCAGCAGCCTTGAGACCCGGTGGGACAGGGGGCGCGTAATTGATCAGCCCCAGCATTTT. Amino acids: CASSLETRWDRGRVIDQPQHF.